This TCR beta chain was sequenced in a study of Graves' ophthalmopathy and Graves' hyperthyroidism. Study-wide results and limits: Most thyroid clonotypes with frequency above 0.001 were detected in blood too. A 13-signature model separated ophthalmopathy from stable hyperthyroidism, roughly 85% sensitivity, 75% to 84% specificity.

Germline V gene data show CDR1 as ENHRY and CDR2 as SYGVKD. The CDR3 is made up of 14 amino acids. V was cut by 2 bases and J by 2 bases, with 9 bases left in between. Other autoimmune disease, uncontrolled infection, pregnancy and lactation led to exclusion. CDR3 regions of TCR beta were amplified from RNA transcripts. The first round was an RT-PCR with HTBI primers, and the second round was a multiplex PCR. TCRdb recomputed calls from the multiplex PCR reads with MiXCR, one row per CDR3 protein. This table holds more than 300,000 distinct CDR3 sequences, approximately 15% found once. The table lists this clonotype with many counts. Its antigen is still unknown.

This clonotype was obtained from a woman between 18 and 29 years old with stable Graves' hyperthyroidism. Sequencing used peripheral blood. The rearrangement joins TRBV10-3 to TRBJ1-2; possibly TRBD1 for D (5 bases). The CDR3 loop reads CAISEQGGNYGYTF. The CDR3 coding sequence is TGTGCCATCAGTGAGCAGGGAGGGAACTATGGCTACACCTTC.